The 26 T cell receptor beta chains presented below share a single source sample, sequenced in a study of blood T cells in healthy people across ages. It was with a sample-barcoded 5' primer and a J-beta primer mix that a second PCR of roughly 6 to 12 cycles was run. TCRdb ran MiXCR on the 5' RACE reads and lists one entry per CDR3 protein. Of approximately 810,000 distinct CDR3 sequences listed, around 26% are singletons. The sequenced sample consisted of blood. The receptors shown here come from a woman older than 75 in good health.

Note on this clonotype: A single base separates this from a much larger clone, so it may be a read error. J is TRBJ2-7 and V is TRBV20-1; tentatively, D is TRBD1 (6 bases). CDR3 length: 11 residues. Germline CDR1 DFQATT, CDR2 SNEGSKA (reference sequence). The CDR3 protein is CRARQDYEQYF. The CDR3 DNA reads TGCAGGGCTCGACAGGACTACGAGCAGTACTTC.

The chain recombines TRBV28 with TRBJ1-2; weak D call: TRBD1 (6 bases). The CDR3 is made up of 14 amino acids. Trimming stripped 1 base from V and 5 bases from J, with 11 bases between. Germline-derived CDR1 and CDR2 are MDHEN and SYDVKM. In nucleotides, the CDR3 is TGTGCCAGCAGTTTATTAGGGCAGGGGTATGGCTACACCTTC. It yields the protein CASSLLGQGYGYTF.

Regarding this clonotype: This could be a read error, since a much larger clone is one nucleotide away. The CDR3 loop reads CSADNQQGHRYYDYTF. DNA of the CDR3: TGCAGTGCTGATAATCAGCAGGGCCACAGATACTATGACTACACCTTC. The chain links TRBV20-1 to TRBJ1-2; a weak D match, TRBD1 (5 bases). The CDR3 has 16 residues. From germline, CDR1 is DFQATT and CDR2 SNEGSKA (reference sequence).

The genes are TRBV7-9 and TRBJ1-1; maybe TRBD1 (6 bases). The CDR3 length is 15 residues. CDR1 is SEHNR and CDR2 is FQNEAQ in the germline V gene (reference sequence). The germline V and J ends were trimmed by 5 bases and 4 bases, with 17 bases remaining between them. CDR3 DNA: TGTGCCAGCAGCAGTCTTACAGGGCTGGGCACTGAAGCTTTCTTT. The encoded protein is CASSSLTGLGTEAFF.

The rearrangement uses TRBV4-3 and TRBJ1-6, with no clear D. There are 18 residues in the CDR3. The V gene's germline CDR1 is LGHNA and CDR2 YSLEER. The germline V and J ends were trimmed by 0 bases and 0 bases, with 12 bases remaining between them. This CDR3 reads CASSQDRPPSSYNSPLHF. Here the CDR3 DNA reads TGCGCCAGCAGCCAAGATCGCCCCCCCAGCTCCTATAATTCACCCCTCCACTTT.

Remarks on this clonotype: This may be a read error, as it is one base from a much larger clone. This chain links TRBV11-2 with TRBJ2-1, with 7 bases matching TRBD1. With V trimmed by 2 bases and J by 3 bases, 7 bases remained unmatched. This CDR3 is 16 amino acids long. From germline, CDR1 is SGHAT and CDR2 FQNNGV. Here the CDR3 DNA reads TGTGCCAGCAGCTTAAGACAGCAGGGGGTCTACAATGAGCAGTTCTTC. Protein product: CASSLRQQGVYNEQFF.

This clonotype was picked up many times. The V gene is TRBV6-6, the J gene TRBJ2-3, with unresolved D. Germline CDR1 MNHNY, CDR2 SVGAGI (reference sequence). This CDR3 region has 13 residues. The V gene lost 2 bases and the J gene lost 1 base, with 4 bases spanning the gap. The CDR3 loop reads CASSYTGTDTQYF. The CDR3, as DNA: TGTGCCAGCAGTTACACAGGCACAGATACGCAGTATTTT.

In its sample, this clonotype was seen many times. V is TRBV20-1 and J is TRBJ2-7; D ambiguous. The CDR3 has 14 amino acids. Trimming removed 3 bases at V and 5 bases at J, with 17 bases between. The germline V gene has CDR1 DFQATT and CDR2 SNEGSKA (reference sequence). The CDR3 here is CSASEAPNRDEQYF. DNA of the CDR3: TGCAGTGCTAGCGAAGCACCGAATAGGGACGAGCAGTACTTC.

This clonotype was counted between two and nine times. This chain uses TRBV3-1 with TRBJ2-5; D is unclear. The germline V and J ends were trimmed by 0 bases and 4 bases, with 12 bases remaining between them. This CDR3 is built from 15 residues. Per the germline V gene, CDR1 is LGHDT and CDR2 is YNNKEL (reference sequence). CDR3 DNA: TGTGCCAGCAGCCAAGATAAGGTTATGGGAGAGACCCAGTACTTC. It yields the protein CASSQDKVMGETQYF.

This clonotype was seen a few times. This chain joins TRBV3-1 and TRBJ1-1; 8 bases fit TRBD1. Looked up from germline, CDR1 is LGHDT and CDR2 is YNNKEL (reference sequence). V gave up 0 bases and J gave up 1 base; unmatched junction bases: 10. CDR3 length equals 18 residues. CDR3 region: CASSQEGQGVLSNTEAFF. CDR3 nucleotide sequence: TGTGCCAGCAGCCAAGAAGGACAGGGCGTCCTATCGAACACTGAAGCTTTCTTT.

This clonotype was seen a few times. The chain couples TRBV20-1 to TRBJ2-5; D gene uncertain. V was clipped by 5 bases and J by 11 bases, with 24 bases between them. The CDR3 consists of 14 residues. CDR1 is DFQATT and CDR2 is SNEGSKA in the germline V gene (reference sequence). CDR3 sequence reads: CSAYRVTPYNEQYF. CDR3 coding DNA: TGCAGTGCTTACAGAGTTACCCCCTACAATGAGCAGTACTTC.

In its sample, this clonotype was seen a few times. The chain uses TRBV29-1 and TRBJ1-1; D unresolved. CDR1 is SQVTM, CDR2 ANQGSEA, per germline. The CDR3 spans 11 residues. Deletions cut 3 bases from V and 1 base from J, with 3 bases between. Here the CDR3 reads CSVEANTEAFF. Written as DNA, the CDR3 is TGCAGCGTTGAGGCGAACACTGAAGCTTTCTTT.

This clonotype was seen only a few times. V usage is TRBV4-3 and J usage is TRBJ1-2, with a tentative D call TRBD1 (6 bases). The V gene's germline CDR1 is LGHNA and CDR2 YSLEER. With 1 base removed from V and 6 bases from J, the gap between germline ends came to 15 bases. The CDR3 is 15 amino acids. The CDR3 here is CASSQADRDYDGYTF. CDR3 nucleotide sequence: TGCGCCAGCAGCCAAGCGGACAGAGATTATGATGGCTACACCTTC.

This clonotype was seen many times. The V gene is TRBV12-3 or TRBV12-4, the J gene TRBJ2-3; 11 nucleotides align to TRBD1. The J segment lost 7 bases and the V segment lost 2 bases, leaving 5 bases of the junction unmatched. The CDR3 runs to 15 residues. CDR3 bases: TGTGCCAGCAGTTTAAGGACAGGGGGCCTAAATACGCAGTATTTT. Translated: CASSLRTGGLNTQYF.

This clonotype appeared once. A much larger clone differs from this one at a single base, so this may be a read error. V gene TRBV7-2 combines with J gene TRBJ1-1, with TRBD1 as a possible D gene (6 bases). CDR3 length: 13 residues. From germline, CDR1 is SGHTA and CDR2 FQGNSA. The CDR3 region has the DNA TGTGCCAACAGCTGGACAGTTAACACTGAAGCTTTCTTT. This gives the protein CANSWTVNTEAFF.

This rearrangement joins TRBV7-3 to TRBJ2-3; 14 nucleotides match TRBD2. J was trimmed by 3 bases and V by 5 bases; bases with no gene match: 7. The CDR3 is 17 residues long. Per the germline V gene, CDR1 is SGHTA and CDR2 is FQGTGA. The CDR3 protein is CASSPKGLAGVTDTQYF. DNA of the CDR3: TGTGCCAGCAGCCCCAAGGGACTAGCGGGAGTAACAGATACGCAGTATTTT.

In its sample, this clonotype was seen a few times. This chain links TRBV7-2 with TRBJ1-2; D uncertain. The V end lost 1 base, the J end lost 0 bases, and 9 bases lay between the germline ends. Per germline, CDR1 SGHTA and CDR2 FQGNSA. There are 15 residues in the CDR3. CDR3 DNA sequence: TGTGCCAGCAGCTTAGGGGTGGAATCTAACTATGGCTACACCTTC. Amino acid sequence: CASSLGVESNYGYTF.

This clonotype was found many times. The chain combines TRBV6-2 or TRBV6-3 with TRBJ2-4; D remains unclear. Trimming removed 0 bases at V and 0 bases at J, with 18 bases between. CDR1 and CDR2 (germline): MNHEY, SVGEGT. This CDR3 is built from 19 residues. The CDR3 here is CASSYSLTLTSIAKNIQYF. The CDR3 DNA is TGTGCCAGCAGTTACTCCTTGACACTAACCTCAATAGCCAAAAACATTCAGTACTTC.

This clonotype was counted at least ten times. V usage is TRBV6-5 and J usage is TRBJ1-2, with a weak D call TRBD1 (5 bases). V gave up 0 bases and J gave up 2 bases, with 7 bases separating them. The CDR3 consists of 14 residues. Germline assignment: CDR1 MNHEY and CDR2 SVGAGI. The CDR3 loop is CASSYSDRNYGYTF. CDR3 nucleotide sequence: TGTGCCAGCAGTTACTCAGACAGAAACTATGGCTACACCTTC.

This clonotype was recorded a few times. The chain employs TRBV30 and TRBJ2-7, with D possibly matching TRBD1 (5 bases). The CDR3 consists of 12 residues. Germline V CDR1 and CDR2: GTSNPN, SVGIG (reference sequence). The V end lost 6 bases, the J end lost 1 base, and 10 bases lay between the germline ends. The CDR3 sequence is CACGKGSYEQYF. The DNA for the CDR3 is TGTGCCTGTGGGAAGGGGTCCTACGAGCAGTACTTC. Variable domain in full (rest from reference TRBV30 and TRBJ2-7): SQTIHQWPATLVQPVGSPLSLECTVEGTSNPNLYWYRQAAGRGLQLLFYSVGIGQISSEVPQNLSASRPQDRQFILSSKKLLLSDSGFYLCACGKGSYEQYFGPGTRLTVT.

This clonotype appeared many times. The chain carries TRBV20-1 and TRBJ1-2, with a possible D match to TRBD1 (6 bases). V was pared by 5 bases and J by 7 bases, with 14 bases between. The CDR3 contains 12 residues. CDR1 and CDR2 from the germline V gene are DFQATT and SNEGSKA (reference sequence). The CDR3 loop reads CSAPTGRGGYTF. CDR3 coding DNA: TGCAGTGCTCCAACAGGGAGAGGTGGCTACACCTTC.

This chain uses TRBV21-1 with TRBJ2-7. TRBV21-1 corresponds to a pseudogene. There are 13 residues in the CDR3. The CDR3 protein is CASSKNASYEQYF. CDR3 sequence (DNA): TGTGCCAGCAGCAAAAACGCCTCCTACGAGCAGTACTTC.

Concerning this clonotype: Since a much larger clone is just one base distant, this may be a read error. This sequence joins TRBV5-6 and TRBJ2-1; D possibly matches TRBD1 or TRBD2 (5 bases each). CDR3 size: 15 residues. Germline V lookup: CDR1 SGHDT, CDR2 YYEEEE. CDR3 residues: CASSRDGRSYSEQFF. CDR3 in DNA: TGTGCCAGCAGCCGGGACGGACGCTCCTACAGTGAGCAGTTCTTC. Based on the CDR3 plus reference TRBV5-6 and TRBJ2-1, the full variable domain is DAGVTQSPTHLIKTRGQQVTLRCSPKSGHDTVSWYQQALGQGPQFIFQYYEEEERQRGNFPDRFSGHQFPNYSSELNVNALLLGDSALYLCASSRDGRSYSEQFFGPGTRLTVL.

Remarks on this clonotype: This may come from a read error, since a much larger clone is one base off. The chain has TRBV12-3 or TRBV12-4 and TRBJ2-3; D might be TRBD1 or TRBD2, each matching 6 bases. The CDR3 length is 15 residues. CDR3 nucleotide sequence: TGTGCCAGCAGTTTCTCGGGGGCGAAATTAGATGCGCAGTATTTT. It specifies CASSFSGAKLDAQYF.

The CDR3 DNA reads TGTGCCAGCCTCGCCCCGGAGACTAGCGGTAACACCGGGGAGCTGTTTTTT. As protein: CASLAPETSGNTGELFF. The chain joins TRBV7-2 to TRBJ2-2; 9 bases match TRBD2. The V gene end was trimmed by 8 bases and the J gene end by 2 bases; junction bases not matched to a gene: 12. Germline lookup yields CDR1 SGHTA and CDR2 FQGNSA. This CDR3 is 17 amino acids long.

The rearrangement uses TRBV2 and TRBJ2-7; the D gene is possibly TRBD1 (5 bases). V was clipped by 7 bases and J by 5 bases, with 15 bases between them. Germline V gene data show CDR1 as SNHLY and CDR2 as FYNNEI. This CDR3 is built from 13 residues. CDR3 protein: CASKGPGFNEQYF. The CDR3 region has the DNA TGTGCCAGCAAGGGGCCCGGGTTTAACGAGCAGTACTTC.